A selection of T cell receptor beta chains follows, all from one sample in a study of T-cell memory formation after mild COVID-19. TCRdb re-called the 5' RACE reads through MiXCR, storing one row per CDR3 protein. The table records about 180,000 distinct CDR3 sequences, roughly 20% of them present only once. Sequencing was performed on PBMCs or a T cell subset sorted from them (not recorded which). These receptors came from a man between 18 and 29 years old who had mild COVID-19 (a few samples of this study predate the infection). Cell type and time point are not known. CDR3s include the opening cysteine and the closing phenylalanine or tryptophan. Each record gives: J gene, V gene, D gene, clone size, CDR3 DNA, CDR3 protein. The D gene is left open where the match is weak. The size of a clone is reported for some rows only, either as once, few or many, or as a class for expanded clones.

TRBJ2-3	TRBV7-3	-	few	TGTGCCAGCAGCTACGTTGACTGGGATACGCAGTATTTT	CASSYVDWDTQYF
TRBJ1-1	TRBV5-1	-	few	TGCGCCAGCAGCTTCATAGACGGGCCCACTGAAGCTTTCTTT	CASSFIDGPTEAFF
TRBJ2-3	TRBV20-1	-	-	TGCAGTGCTAGAGGGGGTATTTGGGAAACAGATACGCAGTATTTT	CSARGGIWETDTQYF
TRBJ1-5	TRBV7-2	-	-	TGTGCCAGCAGCTTAGCTGCCTGGGAGGGAGCCCAGCATTTT	CASSLAAWEGAQHF
TRBJ1-1	TRBV5-1	-	many	TGCGCCAGCAGCTTGGAACCGACGAACACTGAAGCTTTCTTT	CASSLEPTNTEAFF
TRBJ2-7	TRBV7-9	-	-	TGTGCCAGCAGCTTAGGGGGGGCCGCCTACGAGCAGTACTTC	CASSLGGAAYEQYF
TRBJ2-1	TRBV10-3	-	-	TGTGCCATCAGTGAGTCAAAGGGTACCCACAATGAGCAGTTCTTC	CAISESKGTHNEQFF
TRBJ2-3	TRBV12-3/TRBV12-4	TRBD2	-	TGTGCCAGCAGCCCACTAGCGGGGGGGCTGAGCACAGATACGCAGTATTTT	CASSPLAGGLSTDTQYF
TRBJ2-2	TRBV5-1	-	-	TGCGCCAGCAGCTTGGAGGTGACCCCCGGGGAGCTGTTTTTT	CASSLEVTPGELFF
TRBJ1-4	TRBV5-1	TRBD1	-	TGCGCCAGCAGCAGAGGACAGGGGCGGGAAAAACTGTTTTTT	CASSRGQGREKLFF
TRBJ1-5	TRBV20-1	-	-	TGCAGTGCCCAAGCTCCCAATCAGCCCCAGCATTTT	CSAQAPNQPQHF
TRBJ1-2	TRBV4-3	TRBD1	few	TGCGCCAGCAGCCAAGCCCTAACCGACAGGGCTCCTTATGGCTACACCTTC	CASSQALTDRAPYGYTF
TRBJ2-3	TRBV24-1	-	-	TGTGCCACCAGTGATTCAGGGACACCGCGGCCAGATACGCAGTATTTT	CATSDSGTPRPDTQYF
TRBJ1-2	TRBV6-2/TRBV6-3	-	-	TGTGCCAGCAGAGGTAGAGGATCAAACTATGGCTACACCTTC	CASRGRGSNYGYTF
TRBJ2-3	TRBV9	-	many	TGTGCCAGCAGCGTCGGGCCCCAAGGCGGAGATACGCAGTATTTT	CASSVGPQGGDTQYF
TRBJ2-3	TRBV2	-	-	TGTGCCAGCAGTGAAAGAGATACGCAGTATTTT	CASSERDTQYF
TRBJ1-2	TRBV20-1	-	-	TGCAGTGCTAGAGCGAGGGGCTACACCTTC	CSARARGYTF
TRBJ1-4	TRBV5-5	TRBD1	-	TGTGCCAGCAGCTACGAAGGGACAGGGGAAAAACTGTTTTTT	CASSYEGTGEKLFF
TRBJ2-3	TRBV20-1	-	-	TGCAGTCTCCCCGACAGATTCACCACAGATACGCAGTATTTT	CSLPDRFTTDTQYF
TRBJ1-2	TRBV4-3	-	-	TGCGCCAGCAGCCCCGGGCCTTTGGCTAACTATGGCTACACCTTC	CASSPGPLANYGYTF
TRBJ1-5	TRBV7-9	-	-	TGTGCCAGCAGCTTAGGGGTAGGGGCAGGGGATCAGCCCCAGCATTTT	CASSLGVGAGDQPQHF
TRBJ1-5	TRBV5-5	-	-	TGTGCCAGCAGCTTAACAGCAGGGAGCAATCAGCCCCAGCATTTT	CASSLTAGSNQPQHF
TRBJ2-5	TRBV9	-	few	TGTGCCAGCAGCGTAGGCCCATCGGGGGAGACCCAGTACTTC	CASSVGPSGETQYF
TRBJ2-1	TRBV21-1	-	-	TGTGCCAGCAGCAAGGGCTCTGCGCGTGGCGAGCAGTTCTTC	CASSKGSARGEQFF
TRBJ2-5	TRBV12-3/TRBV12-4	TRBD2	few	TGTGCCAGCAGTTCGGCGGGGGGTGGGCCTCAAGAGACCCAGTACTTC	CASSSAGGGPQETQYF
TRBJ1-6	TRBV10-3	-	-	TGTGCCATCTCACGGGACCCTGGGAATTCACCCCTCCACTTT	CAISRDPGNSPLHF
TRBJ1-5	TRBV12-3/TRBV12-4	-	few	TGTGCCAGCAGCCTACAGGGAGTCCGCCAGCCCCAGCATTTT	CASSLQGVRQPQHF
TRBJ2-1	TRBV7-2	TRBD1	-	TGTGCCAGCAGCGACGGACAGGTATCCTACAATGAGCAGTTCTTC	CASSDGQVSYNEQFF
TRBJ1-6	TRBV7-9	-	few	TGTGCCAGCAGCTTAGGTGTGGCAAATTCACCCCTCCACTTT	CASSLGVANSPLHF
TRBJ1-6	TRBV28	-	-	TGTGCCAGCAGTTCTACTGGGGGGCTGGGGAGCAATTCACCCCTCCACTTT	CASSSTGGLGSNSPLHF
TRBJ1-2	TRBV6-5	-	-	TGTGCCAGCAGTCCAACTCCAGGGTATGGCTACACCTTC	CASSPTPGYGYTF
TRBJ2-3	TRBV5-1	TRBD2	many	TGCGCCAGCAGCACGGCGGGGGACCCTTACACAGATACGCAGTATTTT	CASSTAGDPYTDTQYF
TRBJ2-5	TRBV30	TRBD2	-	TGTGCCTGGGGGGGAGGGTTAGAGACCCAGTACTTC	CAWGGGLETQYF